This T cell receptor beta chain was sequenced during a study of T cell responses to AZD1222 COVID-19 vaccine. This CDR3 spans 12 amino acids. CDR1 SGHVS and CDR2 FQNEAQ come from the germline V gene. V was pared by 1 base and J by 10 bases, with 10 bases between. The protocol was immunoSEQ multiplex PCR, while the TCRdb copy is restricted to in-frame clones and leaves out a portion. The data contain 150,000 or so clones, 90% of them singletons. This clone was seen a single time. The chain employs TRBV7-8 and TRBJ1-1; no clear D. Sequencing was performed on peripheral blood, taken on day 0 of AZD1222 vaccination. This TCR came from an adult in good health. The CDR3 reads CASSLGPLGAFF. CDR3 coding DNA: TGTGCCAGCAGCTTAGGACCACTAGGAGCTTTCTTT.